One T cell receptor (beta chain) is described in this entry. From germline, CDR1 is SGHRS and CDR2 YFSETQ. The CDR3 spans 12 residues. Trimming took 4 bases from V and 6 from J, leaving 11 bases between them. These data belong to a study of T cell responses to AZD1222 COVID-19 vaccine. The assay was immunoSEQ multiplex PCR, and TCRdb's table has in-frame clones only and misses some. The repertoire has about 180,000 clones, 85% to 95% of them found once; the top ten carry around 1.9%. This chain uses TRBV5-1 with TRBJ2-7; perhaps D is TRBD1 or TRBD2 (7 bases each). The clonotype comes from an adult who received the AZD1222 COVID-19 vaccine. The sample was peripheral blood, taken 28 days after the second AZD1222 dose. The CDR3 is CASSQGEGEQYF. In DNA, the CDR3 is TGCGCCAGCAGCCAGGGGGAGGGCGAGCAGTACTTC.